Shown below are 14 T cell receptor beta chains from a single sample sequenced in a study of T cells in Graves' hyperthyroidism and ophthalmopathy. RNA transcripts were the template for amplifying TCR beta CDR3 regions. TCR CDR3 underwent first-round RT-PCR with the HTBI primer set. MiXCR, applied by TCRdb to the multiplex PCR reads, yields one record per CDR3 protein. The table includes about 320,000 distinct CDR3 sequences, around 17% detected once. Source material: blood. These receptors originate from a man aged 25 to 45 with Graves' hyperthyroidism.

This clonotype has at least ten counts. The V call is TRBV20-1, the J call TRBJ1-1, with D perhaps TRBD1 (6 bases). Trimming removed 2 bases from V and 8 bases from J, with 12 bases in between. CDR1 is DFQATT, CDR2 SNEGSKA, per germline (reference sequence). The CDR3 extends over 12 amino acids. CDR3 sequence: CSARTYGQEAFF. The CDR3 DNA follows: TGCAGTGCTAGAACATACGGACAGGAAGCTTTCTTT.

This clonotype occurred a few times. This chain joins TRBV11-2 and TRBJ2-7; 9 nucleotides agree with TRBD1. V lost 2 bases and J lost 2; bases outside the gene matches: 4. CDR1 SGHAT and CDR2 FQNNGV come from the germline V gene. The CDR3 runs 15 residues. The CDR3 reads CASSLLGTGPYEQYF. In DNA form, the CDR3 reads TGTGCCAGCAGCTTACTCGGGACAGGGCCCTACGAGCAGTACTTC.

This clonotype was picked up many times. The chain is built from TRBV7-9 and TRBJ2-1, with D possibly being TRBD2 (7 bases). The CDR3 is made up of 15 amino acids. Germline loops: CDR1 SEHNR, CDR2 FQNEAQ (reference sequence). Trimming left V 6 bases short and J 0 bases short, with 12 bases between. In nucleotides, the CDR3 is TGTGCCAGCAGAGGGAGGGGGAGCTCCTACAATGAGCAGTTCTTC. Its translation is CASRGRGSSYNEQFF. Full variable domain (rest looked up from reference TRBV7-9 and TRBJ2-1): DTGVSQNPRHKITKRGQNVTFRCDPISEHNRLYWYRQTLGQGPEFLTYFQNEAQLEKSRLLSDRFSAERPKGSFSTLEIQRTEQGDSAMYLCASRGRGSSYNEQFFGPGTRLTVL.

The rearrangement joins TRBV12-3 or TRBV12-4 to TRBJ1-4; D perhaps matches TRBD1 (6 bases). Trimming removed 5 bases from V and 4 bases from J, with 11 bases in between. The CDR3 is made up of 14 amino acids. The CDR3 sequence: CASSRGSVNEKLFF. CDR3 in DNA: TGTGCCAGCAGTAGGGGGTCAGTTAATGAAAAACTGTTTTTT.

The chain joins TRBV29-1 to TRBJ2-1; D is perhaps TRBD1 (6 bases). Germline CDR1 is SQVTM and CDR2 is ANQGSEA. Trimming shortened V by 0 bases and J by 4 bases, and 13 bases separated the two germline ends. CDR3 length equals 15 residues. CDR3 nucleotide sequence: TGCAGCGTTGAAGATTTGGGGACACTTTACAATGAGCAGTTCTTC. It specifies CSVEDLGTLYNEQFF.

This clonotype has ten or more counts. The chain uses TRBV7-2 and TRBJ2-7; D is ambiguous. CDR3 length: 14 residues. Germline V gene data show CDR1 as SGHTA and CDR2 as FQGNSA. Trimming left V 1 base short and J 0 bases short, with 7 bases between. Written as DNA, the CDR3 is TGTGCCAGCAGCTTAGAGTCCGGCTCCTACGAGCAGTACTTC. This sequence encodes CASSLESGSYEQYF.

A few counts support this clonotype. The chain carries TRBV2 and TRBJ2-6, with TRBD1 identical over 12 bases. The germline V gene has CDR1 SNHLY and CDR2 FYNNEI. J gave up 0 bases and V 2 bases, and 5 bases lay outside the gene matches. The CDR3 is 19 residues long. Written as DNA, the CDR3 is TGTGCCAGCAGTGAATGGGGGGGACAGGGGGCCTCTGGGGCCAACGTCCTGACTTTC. This sequence encodes CASSEWGGQGASGANVLTF.

Only a few counts were recorded for this clonotype. CDR3 bases: TGTGCCAGCAGCGCGGAATCCTGGGGGAACACCGGGGAGCTGTTTTTT. Translated: CASSAESWGNTGELFF. The chain recombines TRBV11-3 with TRBJ2-2, with unresolved D. From germline, CDR1 is SGHNT and CDR2 YENEEA. The CDR3 has 16 residues. V dropped 5 bases and J dropped 1 base, with 14 bases sitting between them. The variable domain in full, with the rest retrieved from reference TRBV11-3 and TRBJ2-2, is EAGVVQSPRYKIIEKKQPVAFWCNPISGHNTLYWYLQNLGQGPELLIRYENEEAVDDSQLPKDRFSAERLKGVDSTLKIQPAELGDSAVYLCASSAESWGNTGELFFGEGSRLTVL.

In its sample, this clonotype was seen many times. The rearrangement joins TRBV5-1 to TRBJ1-1; weak D call: TRBD1 (6 bases). The CDR3 has 14 residues. Germline CDR1 SGHRS, CDR2 YFSETQ. The V end lost 5 bases, the J end lost 5 bases, and 16 bases lay between the germline ends. The CDR3 nucleotides read TGCGCCAGCAGAAAAACAGGGAAAGGAACTGAAGCTTTCTTT. Protein product: CASRKTGKGTEAFF.

This clonotype was observed at least ten times. This chain links TRBV5-1 with TRBJ1-1, with D possibly TRBD1 on 5 matching bases. The V gene's germline CDR1 is SGHRS and CDR2 YFSETQ. This CDR3 is built from 13 residues. Trimming took 5 bases from V and 1 from J, leaving 9 bases between them. In DNA form, the CDR3 reads TGCGCCAGCAGTGAGGGGACGAACACTGAAGCTTTCTTT. Translation gives CASSEGTNTEAFF.

The V gene is TRBV7-3, the J gene TRBJ2-7; D call uncertain. CDR1 and CDR2 from the germline V gene are SGHTA and FQGTGA. This CDR3 has 13 amino acids. With 2 bases removed from V and 6 bases from J, the gap between germline ends came to 11 bases. CDR3 sequence reads: CASSLDLMAEQYF. The CDR3 DNA reads TGTGCCAGCAGCTTAGATCTAATGGCCGAGCAGTACTTC.

This clonotype was seen repeatedly, ten times or more. The rearrangement links TRBV7-2 to TRBJ2-3; D gene uncertain. With 5 bases removed from V and 1 base from J, the gap between germline ends came to 7 bases. Per the germline V gene, CDR1 is SGHTA and CDR2 is FQGNSA. The CDR3 length is 13 residues. The chain's CDR3 is CASSLGRTDTQYF. The CDR3 coding sequence is TGTGCCAGCAGCCTCGGTCGCACAGATACGCAGTATTTT.

The chain combines TRBV12-5 with TRBJ2-1; TRBD1 aligns across 9 bases. Trimming cost V 2 bases and J 6 bases; bases outside gene matches: 8. The CDR3 sequence is 16 residues long. CDR1 is LGHNT and CDR2 is FRNRAP in the germline V gene. The DNA for the CDR3 is TGTGCTAGTGGTTTGTGCGGGACAGGGTTATGCAATGAGCAGTTCTTC. Translated, it gives CASGLCGTGLCNEQFF. The full variable domain, in which reference TRBV12-5 and TRBJ2-1 provide the parts outside the CDR3, is DARVTQTPRHKVTEMGQEVTMRCQPILGHNTVFWYRQTMMQGLELLAYFRNRAPLDDSGMPKDRFSAEMPDATLATLKIQPSEPRDSAVYFCASGLCGTGLCNEQFFGPGTRLTVL.

This clonotype has only a few counts. The chain uses TRBV6-2 or TRBV6-3 and TRBJ1-5; D is perhaps TRBD1 (5 bases). The CDR3 contains 16 residues. CDR1 is MNHEY, CDR2 SVGEGT, per germline. V lost 6 bases and J 4 bases, leaving 19 bases between the germline ends. Here the CDR3 reads CASSHPLGRENQPQHF. CDR3 sequence (DNA): TGTGCCAGCAGCCACCCGCTTGGCAGGGAGAATCAGCCCCAGCATTTT.